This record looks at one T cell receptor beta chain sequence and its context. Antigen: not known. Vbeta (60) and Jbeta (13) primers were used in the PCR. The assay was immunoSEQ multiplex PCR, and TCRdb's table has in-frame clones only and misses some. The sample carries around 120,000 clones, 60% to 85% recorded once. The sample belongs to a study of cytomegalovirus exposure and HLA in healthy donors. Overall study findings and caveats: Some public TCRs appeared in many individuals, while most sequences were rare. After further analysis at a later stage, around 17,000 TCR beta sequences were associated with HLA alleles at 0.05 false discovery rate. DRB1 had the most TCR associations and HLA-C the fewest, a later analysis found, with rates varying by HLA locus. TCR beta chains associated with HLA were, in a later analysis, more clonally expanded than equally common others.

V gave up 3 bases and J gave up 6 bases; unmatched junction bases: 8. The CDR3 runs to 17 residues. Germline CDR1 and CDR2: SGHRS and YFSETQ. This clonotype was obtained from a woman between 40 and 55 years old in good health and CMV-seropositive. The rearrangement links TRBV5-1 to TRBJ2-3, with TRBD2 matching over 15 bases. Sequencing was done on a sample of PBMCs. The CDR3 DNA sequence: TGCGCCAGCAGCTGGAGGTGGACTAGCGGGAGGGCTGATACGCAGTATTTT. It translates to CASSWRWTSGRADTQYF. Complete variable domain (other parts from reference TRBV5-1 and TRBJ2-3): KAGVTQTPRYLIKTRGQQVTLSCSPISGHRSVSWYQQTPGQGLQFLFEYFSETQRNKGNFPGRFSGRQFSNSRSEMNVSTLELGDSALYLCASSWRWTSGRADTQYFGPGTRLTVL.